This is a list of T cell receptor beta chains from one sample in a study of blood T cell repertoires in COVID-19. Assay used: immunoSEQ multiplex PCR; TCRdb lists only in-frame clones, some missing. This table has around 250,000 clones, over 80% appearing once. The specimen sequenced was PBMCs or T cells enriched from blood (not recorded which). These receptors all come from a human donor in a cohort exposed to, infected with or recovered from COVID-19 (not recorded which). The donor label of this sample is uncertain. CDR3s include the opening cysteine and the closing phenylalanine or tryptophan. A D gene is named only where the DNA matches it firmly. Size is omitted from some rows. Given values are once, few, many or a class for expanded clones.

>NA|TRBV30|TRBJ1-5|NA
TGTGCCTGGACGGTGGCAGGTAATCAGCCCCAGCATTTT
CAWTVAGNQPQHF
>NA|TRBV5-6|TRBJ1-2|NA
TGTGCCAGCAGCTTAATGGCACGGGGAAGTGGCTACACCTTC
CASSLMARGSGYTF
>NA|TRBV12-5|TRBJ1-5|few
TGTGCTTCGAAATTGGGGGGTACTCAGCCCCAGCATTTT
CASKLGGTQPQHF
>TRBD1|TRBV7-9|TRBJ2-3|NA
TGTGCCAGCAGCAACCGGGACAGGGGTTCCGGTACGCAGTATTTT
CASSNRDRGSGTQYF
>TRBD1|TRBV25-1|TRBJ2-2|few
TGTGCCAGCAGTGAATACTCGAGGACAGGGTGGACCGGGGAGCTGTTTTTT
CASSEYSRTGWTGELFF
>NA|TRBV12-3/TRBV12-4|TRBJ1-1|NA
TGTGCCAGCAGTTCGCATTACAGGGAGCAAGCTTTCTTT
CASSSHYREQAFF
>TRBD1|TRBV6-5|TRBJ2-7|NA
TGTGCCAGCAGAGCTACAGGGGCTGGGGAGCAGTACTTC
CASRATGAGEQYF
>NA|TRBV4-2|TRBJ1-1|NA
TGTGCCAGCAAACCCCAGAAAGGGGATGAAGCTTTCTTT
CASKPQKGDEAFF
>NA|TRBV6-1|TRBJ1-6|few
TGTGCCAGCAGTGAGTCGAGCTCCTATAATTCACCCCTCCACTTT
CASSESSSYNSPLHF
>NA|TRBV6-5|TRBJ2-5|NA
TGTGCCAGCACGGCGGGACAAGAGACCCAGTACTTC
CASTAGQETQYF
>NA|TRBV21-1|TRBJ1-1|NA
TGTGCCAGCAGCCTCCCGGACAGGGGGAGAGCTTTCTTT
CASSLPDRGRAFF
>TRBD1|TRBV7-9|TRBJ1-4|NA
TGTGCCAGCAGCAGCGGACAGGGTGGTGAAAAACTGTTTTTT
CASSSGQGGEKLFF
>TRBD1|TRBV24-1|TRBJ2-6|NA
TGTGCCACCAGTGCCCCACCCGGGACAGGGGGATCACACTCTGGGGCCAACGTCCTGACTTTC
CATSAPPGTGGSHSGANVLTF
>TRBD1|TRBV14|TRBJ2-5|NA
TGTGCCAGCAGCCATAGGACAGGGCCCTACCAAGAGACCCAGTACTTC
CASSHRTGPYQETQYF